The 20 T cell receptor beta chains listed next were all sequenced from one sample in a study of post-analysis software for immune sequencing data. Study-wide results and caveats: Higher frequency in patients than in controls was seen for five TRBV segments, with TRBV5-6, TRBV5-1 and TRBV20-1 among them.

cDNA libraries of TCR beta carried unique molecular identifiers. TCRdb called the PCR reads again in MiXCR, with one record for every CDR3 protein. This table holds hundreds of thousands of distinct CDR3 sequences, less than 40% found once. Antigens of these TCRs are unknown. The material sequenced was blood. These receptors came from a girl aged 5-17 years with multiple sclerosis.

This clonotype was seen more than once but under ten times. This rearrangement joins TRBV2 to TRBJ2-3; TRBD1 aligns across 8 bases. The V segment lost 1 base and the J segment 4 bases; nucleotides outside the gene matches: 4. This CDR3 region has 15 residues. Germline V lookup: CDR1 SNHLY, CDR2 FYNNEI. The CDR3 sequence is CASSEVRGRADTQYF. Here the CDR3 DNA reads TGTGCCAGCAGTGAAGTCAGGGGGCGAGCAGATACGCAGTATTTT.

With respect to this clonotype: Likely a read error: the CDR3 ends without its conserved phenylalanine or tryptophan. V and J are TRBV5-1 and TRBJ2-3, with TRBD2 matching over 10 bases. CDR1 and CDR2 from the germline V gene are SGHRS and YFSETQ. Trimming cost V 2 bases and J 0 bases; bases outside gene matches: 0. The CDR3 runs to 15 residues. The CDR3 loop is CASSLLAGSTDTQYV. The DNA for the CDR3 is TGCGCCAGCAGCTTACTAGCGGGGAGCACAGATACGCAGTATGTT.

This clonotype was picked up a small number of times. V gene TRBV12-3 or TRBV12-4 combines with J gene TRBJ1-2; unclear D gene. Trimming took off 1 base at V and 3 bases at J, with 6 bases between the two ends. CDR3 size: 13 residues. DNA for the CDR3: TGTGCCAGCAGTTTAGGGGCGGACTATGGCTACACCTTC. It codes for CASSLGADYGYTF.

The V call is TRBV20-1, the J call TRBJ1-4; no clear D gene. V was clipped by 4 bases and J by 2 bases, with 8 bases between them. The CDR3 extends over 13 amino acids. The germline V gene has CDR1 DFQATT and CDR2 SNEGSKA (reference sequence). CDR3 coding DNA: TGCAGTGCTAAGTATCTCACTAATGAAAAACTGTTTTTT. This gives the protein CSAKYLTNEKLFF.

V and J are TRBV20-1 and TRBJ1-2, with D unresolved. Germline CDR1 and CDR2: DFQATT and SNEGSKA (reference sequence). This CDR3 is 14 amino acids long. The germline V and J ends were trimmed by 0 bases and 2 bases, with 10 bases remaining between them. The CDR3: CSARDRVRNYGYTF. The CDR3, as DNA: TGCAGTGCTAGAGATCGGGTCAGAAACTATGGCTACACCTTC.

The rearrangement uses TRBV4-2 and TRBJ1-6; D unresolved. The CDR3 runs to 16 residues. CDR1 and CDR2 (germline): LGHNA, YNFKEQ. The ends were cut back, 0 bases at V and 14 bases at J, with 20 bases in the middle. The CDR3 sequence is CASSQDLGGTAVTLHF. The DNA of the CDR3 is TGTGCCAGCAGCCAAGATCTCGGTGGCACAGCGGTAACCCTCCACTTT.

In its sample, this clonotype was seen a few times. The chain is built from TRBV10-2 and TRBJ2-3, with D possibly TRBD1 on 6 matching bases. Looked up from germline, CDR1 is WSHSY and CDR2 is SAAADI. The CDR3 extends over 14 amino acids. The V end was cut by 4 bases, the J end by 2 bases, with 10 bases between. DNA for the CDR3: TGCGCCAGCAGTGGGCAGGGGAACACAGATACGCAGTATTTT. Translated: CASSGQGNTDTQYF.

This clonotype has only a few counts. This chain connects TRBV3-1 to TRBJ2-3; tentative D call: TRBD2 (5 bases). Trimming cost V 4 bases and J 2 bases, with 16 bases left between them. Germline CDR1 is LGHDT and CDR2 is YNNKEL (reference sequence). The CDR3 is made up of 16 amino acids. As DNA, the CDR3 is TGTGCCAGCAGCCCCCGGGGAGCTCCCTCCACAGATACGCAGTATTTT. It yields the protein CASSPRGAPSTDTQYF.

The CDR3 is CASSPSGGAREQFF. Written as DNA, the CDR3 is TGTGCCAGCAGTCCGAGCGGGGGGGCACGGGAGCAGTTCTTC. This rearrangement joins TRBV6-2 or TRBV6-3 to TRBJ2-1; 10 bases agree with TRBD2. CDR1 and CDR2 (germline): MNHEY, SVGEGT. The CDR3 runs 14 residues. Unmatched junction bases numbered 8, after V lost 5 bases and J lost 10 bases.

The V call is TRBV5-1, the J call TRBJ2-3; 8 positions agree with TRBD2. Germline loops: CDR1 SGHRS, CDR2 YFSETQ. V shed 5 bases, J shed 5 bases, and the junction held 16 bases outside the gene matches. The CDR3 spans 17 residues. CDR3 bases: TGCGCCAGCAGAGGAGGAGAGACTAGCGATTCGAGAGATACGCAGTATTTT. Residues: CASRGGETSDSRDTQYF. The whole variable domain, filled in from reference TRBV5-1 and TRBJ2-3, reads KAGVTQTPRYLIKTRGQQVTLSCSPISGHRSVSWYQQTPGQGLQFLFEYFSETQRNKGNFPGRFSGRQFSNSRSEMNVSTLELGDSALYLCASRGGETSDSRDTQYFGPGTRLTVL.

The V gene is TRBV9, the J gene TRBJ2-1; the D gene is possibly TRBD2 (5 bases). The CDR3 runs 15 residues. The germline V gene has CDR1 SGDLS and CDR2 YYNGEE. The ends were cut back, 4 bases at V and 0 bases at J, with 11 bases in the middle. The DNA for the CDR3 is TGTGCCAGCAGCCCCCTAGCTAACTCCTACAATGAGCAGTTCTTC. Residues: CASSPLANSYNEQFF.

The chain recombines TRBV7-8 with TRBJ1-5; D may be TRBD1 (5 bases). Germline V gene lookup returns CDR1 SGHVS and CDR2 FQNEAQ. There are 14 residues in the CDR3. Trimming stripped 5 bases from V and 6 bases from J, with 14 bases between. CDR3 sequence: CASSIDRGSQPQHF. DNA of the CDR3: TGTGCCAGCAGCATTGATCGGGGGTCTCAGCCCCAGCATTTT.

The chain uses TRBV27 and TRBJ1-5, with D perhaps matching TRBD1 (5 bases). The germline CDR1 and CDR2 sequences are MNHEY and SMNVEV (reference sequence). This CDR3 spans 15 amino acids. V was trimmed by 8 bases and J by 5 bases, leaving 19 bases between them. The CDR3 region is CASSSRDRGYQPQHF. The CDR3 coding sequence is TGTGCCAGCTCTTCCCGGGACCGGGGGTATCAGCCCCAGCATTTT.

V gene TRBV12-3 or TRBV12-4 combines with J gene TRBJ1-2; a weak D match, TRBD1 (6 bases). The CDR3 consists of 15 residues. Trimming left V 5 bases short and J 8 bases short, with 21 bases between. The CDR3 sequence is CASSPHQQGRGGYTF. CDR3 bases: TGTGCCAGCAGTCCGCACCAACAGGGTAGGGGCGGCTACACCTTC.

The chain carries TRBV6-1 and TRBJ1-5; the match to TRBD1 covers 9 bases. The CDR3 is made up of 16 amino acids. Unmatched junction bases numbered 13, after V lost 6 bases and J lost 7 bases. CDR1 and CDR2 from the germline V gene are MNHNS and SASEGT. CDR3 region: CASRDPPQGARQPQHF. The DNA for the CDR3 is TGTGCCAGCAGGGACCCCCCACAGGGGGCAAGGCAGCCCCAGCATTTT.

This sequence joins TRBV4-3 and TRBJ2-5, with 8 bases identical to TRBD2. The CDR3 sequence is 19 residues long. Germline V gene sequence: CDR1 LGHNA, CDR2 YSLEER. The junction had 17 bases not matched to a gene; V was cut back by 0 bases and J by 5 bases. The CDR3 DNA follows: TGCGCCAGCAGCCAAGATCCCGACCTTAGCGGGGTATCGTTGGAGACCCAGTACTTC. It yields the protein CASSQDPDLSGVSLETQYF.

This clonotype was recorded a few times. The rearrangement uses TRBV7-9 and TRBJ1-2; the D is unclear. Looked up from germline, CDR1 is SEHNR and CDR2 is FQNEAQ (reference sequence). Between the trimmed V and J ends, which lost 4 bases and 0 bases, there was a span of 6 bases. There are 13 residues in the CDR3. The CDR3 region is CASSSQANYGYTF. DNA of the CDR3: TGTGCCAGCAGCTCACAAGCTAACTATGGCTACACCTTC.

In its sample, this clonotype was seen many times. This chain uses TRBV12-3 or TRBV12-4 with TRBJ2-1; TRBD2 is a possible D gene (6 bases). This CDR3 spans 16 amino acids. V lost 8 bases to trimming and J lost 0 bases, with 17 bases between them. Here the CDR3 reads CASYWTGLNSYNEQFF. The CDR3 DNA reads TGTGCCAGCTATTGGACGGGACTGAACTCCTACAATGAGCAGTTCTTC.

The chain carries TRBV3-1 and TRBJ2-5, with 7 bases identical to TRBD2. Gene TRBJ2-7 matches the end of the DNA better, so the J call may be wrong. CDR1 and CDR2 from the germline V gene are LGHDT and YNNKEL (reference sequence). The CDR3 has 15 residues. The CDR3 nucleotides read TGTGCCAGCAGCCAAGCACAGACGGGGGGCTACGAGCAGTACTTC. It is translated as CASSQAQTGGYEQYF.

The CDR3 nucleotides read TGCAGTGCAACTAGCGCGGACACAGATACGCAGTATTTT. This encodes CSATSADTDTQYF. The V and J genes are TRBV20-1 and TRBJ2-3, with 7 nucleotides matching TRBD2. Germline V gene lookup returns CDR1 DFQATT and CDR2 SNEGSKA (reference sequence). This CDR3 contains 13 residues. Germline trimming cut 6 bases from V and 2 bases from J; bases unmatched to any gene: 5.